The clone carrying this T cell receptor beta chain was recorded a few times. This entry comes from a study of identical twins. TCRdb ran MiXCR on the 5' RACE reads and lists one entry per CDR3 protein. Of 500,000 to 550,000 distinct CDR3 sequences listed, around 20% were seen once; the top ten hold around 0.9%. The CDR3 spans 14 residues. V was clipped by 5 bases and J by 8 bases, with 16 bases between them. The data were also submitted as part of a second study, on T cells expressing NK-cell markers.

Input material: CD4+ T cells sorted from blood. This TCR was recovered from a young woman in good health. This rearrangement joins TRBV12-3 or TRBV12-4 to TRBJ2-1, with D perhaps being TRBD1 or TRBD2 (5 bases each). This chain's CDR3 is CASSIRGWGDEQFF. The CDR3 DNA follows: TGTGCCAGCAGTATTCGGGGTTGGGGCGATGAGCAGTTCTTC.